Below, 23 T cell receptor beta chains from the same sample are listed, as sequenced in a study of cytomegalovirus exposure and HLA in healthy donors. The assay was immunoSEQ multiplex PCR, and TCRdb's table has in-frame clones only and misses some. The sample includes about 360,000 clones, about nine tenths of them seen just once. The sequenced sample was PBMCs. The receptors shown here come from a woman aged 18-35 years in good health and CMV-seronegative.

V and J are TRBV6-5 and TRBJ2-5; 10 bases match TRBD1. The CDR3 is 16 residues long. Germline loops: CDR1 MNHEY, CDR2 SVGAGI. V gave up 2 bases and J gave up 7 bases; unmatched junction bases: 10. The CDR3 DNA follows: TGTGCCAGCAGTTACGCGACGGGGACAGGGGTGAGGACCCAGTACTTC. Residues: CASSYATGTGVRTQYF.

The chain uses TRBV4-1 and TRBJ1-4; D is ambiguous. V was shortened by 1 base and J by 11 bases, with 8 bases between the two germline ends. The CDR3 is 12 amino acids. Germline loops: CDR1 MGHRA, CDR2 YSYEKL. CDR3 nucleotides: TGCGCCAGCAGCCAAGTATCGGAGAAACTGTTTTTT. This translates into CASSQVSEKLFF.

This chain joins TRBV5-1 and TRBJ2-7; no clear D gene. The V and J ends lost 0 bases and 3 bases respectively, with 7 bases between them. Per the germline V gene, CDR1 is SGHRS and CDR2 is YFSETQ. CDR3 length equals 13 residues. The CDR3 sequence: CASSLAGNYEQYF. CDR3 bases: TGCGCCAGCAGCTTGGCAGGTAACTACGAGCAGTACTTC.

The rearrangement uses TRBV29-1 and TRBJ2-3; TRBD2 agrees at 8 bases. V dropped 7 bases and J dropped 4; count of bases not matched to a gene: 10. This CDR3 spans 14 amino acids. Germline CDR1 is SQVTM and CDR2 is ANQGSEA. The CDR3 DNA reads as TGCAGCGCTGAGGGGACTAGGGAGTCAGATACGCAGTATTTT. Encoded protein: CSAEGTRESDTQYF.

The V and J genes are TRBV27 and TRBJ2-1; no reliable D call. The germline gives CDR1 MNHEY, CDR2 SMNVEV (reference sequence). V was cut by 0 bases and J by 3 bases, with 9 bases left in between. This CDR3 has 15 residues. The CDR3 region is CASSLSSGNYNEQFF. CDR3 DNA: TGTGCCAGCAGTTTATCATCAGGTAACTACAATGAGCAGTTCTTC.

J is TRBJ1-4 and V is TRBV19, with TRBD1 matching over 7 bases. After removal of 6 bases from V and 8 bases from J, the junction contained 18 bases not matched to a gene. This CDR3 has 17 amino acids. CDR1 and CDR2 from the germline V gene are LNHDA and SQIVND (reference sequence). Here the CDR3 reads CASRTPSRQGGGEKLFF. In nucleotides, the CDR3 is TGTGCCAGTAGAACTCCCAGCCGACAGGGCGGCGGCGAAAAACTGTTTTTT.

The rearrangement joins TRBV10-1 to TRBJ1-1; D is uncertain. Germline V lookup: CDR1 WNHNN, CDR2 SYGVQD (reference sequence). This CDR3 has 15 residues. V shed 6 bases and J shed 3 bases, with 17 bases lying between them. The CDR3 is CASSPSPWRDTEAFF. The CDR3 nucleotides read TGCGCCAGCAGCCCATCCCCGTGGAGGGACACTGAAGCTTTCTTT.

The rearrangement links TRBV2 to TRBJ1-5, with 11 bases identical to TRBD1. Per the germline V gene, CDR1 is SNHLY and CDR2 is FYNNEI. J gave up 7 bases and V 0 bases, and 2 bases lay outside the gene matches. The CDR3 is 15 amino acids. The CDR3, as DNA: TGTGCCAGCAGTGAAGCGGGGGACAGGGGGCAGCCCCAGCATTTT. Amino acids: CASSEAGDRGQPQHF. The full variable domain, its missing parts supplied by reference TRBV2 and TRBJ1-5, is EPEVTQTPSHQVTQMGQEVILRCVPISNHLYFYWYRQILGQKVEFLVSFYNNEISEKSEIFDDQFSVERPDGSNFTLKIRSTKLEDSAMYFCASSEAGDRGQPQHFGDGTRLSIL.

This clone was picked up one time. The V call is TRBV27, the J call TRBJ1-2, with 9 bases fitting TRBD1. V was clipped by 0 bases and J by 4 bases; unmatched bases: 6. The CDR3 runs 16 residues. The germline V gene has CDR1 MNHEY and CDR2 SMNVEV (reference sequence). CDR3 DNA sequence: TGTGCCAGCAGTTTATCTGGACAGGGGAGGGCCTATGGCTACACCTTC. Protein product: CASSLSGQGRAYGYTF.

The CDR3 loop reads CASSFNPDRGFYGYTF. The CDR3 DNA is TGCGCCAGCAGCTTTAATCCAGACAGGGGCTTCTATGGCTACACCTTC. V and J are TRBV5-1 and TRBJ1-2; 8 positions agree with TRBD1. In germline, CDR1 is SGHRS, CDR2 YFSETQ. J lost 4 bases, V lost 2 bases, and 10 bases had no gene match. This CDR3 comprises 16 residues.

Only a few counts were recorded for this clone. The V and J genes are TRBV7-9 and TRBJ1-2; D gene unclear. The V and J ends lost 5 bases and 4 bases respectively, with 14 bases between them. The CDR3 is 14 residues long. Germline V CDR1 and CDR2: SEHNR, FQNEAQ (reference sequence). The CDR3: CASSPGVSGYGYTF. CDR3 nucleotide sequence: TGTGCCAGCAGCCCCGGAGTTTCGGGCTATGGCTACACCTTC.

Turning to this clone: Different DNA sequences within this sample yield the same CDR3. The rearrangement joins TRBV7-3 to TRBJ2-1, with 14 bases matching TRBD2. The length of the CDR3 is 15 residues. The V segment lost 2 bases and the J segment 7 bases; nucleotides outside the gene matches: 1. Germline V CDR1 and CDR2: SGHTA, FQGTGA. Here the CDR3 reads CASSLGTSGSNEQFF. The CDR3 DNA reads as TGTGCCAGCAGCTTAGGGACTAGCGGGAGTAATGAGCAGTTCTTC.

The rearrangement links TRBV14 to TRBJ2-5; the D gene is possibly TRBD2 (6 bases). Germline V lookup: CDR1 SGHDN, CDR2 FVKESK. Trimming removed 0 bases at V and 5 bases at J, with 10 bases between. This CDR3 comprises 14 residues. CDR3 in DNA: TGTGCCAGCAGCCAAGAACTAGCTAGGGAGACCCAGTACTTC. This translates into CASSQELARETQYF.

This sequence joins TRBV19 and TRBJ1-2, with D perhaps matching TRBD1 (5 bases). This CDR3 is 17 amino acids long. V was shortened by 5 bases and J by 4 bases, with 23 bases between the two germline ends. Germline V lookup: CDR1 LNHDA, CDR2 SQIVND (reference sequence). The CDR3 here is CASSPQGDLTAFYGYTF. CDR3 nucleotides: TGTGCCAGTAGTCCCCAGGGCGACCTGACAGCCTTCTATGGCTACACCTTC.

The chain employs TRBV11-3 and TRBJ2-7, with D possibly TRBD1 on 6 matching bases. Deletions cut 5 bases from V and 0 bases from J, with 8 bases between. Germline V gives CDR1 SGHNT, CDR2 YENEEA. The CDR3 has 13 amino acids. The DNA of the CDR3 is TGTGCCAGCAGCCAGGACAGCTCCTACGAGCAGTACTTC. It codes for CASSQDSSYEQYF.

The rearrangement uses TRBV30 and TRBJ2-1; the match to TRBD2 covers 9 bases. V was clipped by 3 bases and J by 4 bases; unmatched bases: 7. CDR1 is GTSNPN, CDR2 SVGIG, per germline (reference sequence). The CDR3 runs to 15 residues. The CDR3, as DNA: TGTGCCTGGAGCGTGGCGGGGGGGCCGTACAATGAGCAGTTCTTC. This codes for CAWSVAGGPYNEQFF.

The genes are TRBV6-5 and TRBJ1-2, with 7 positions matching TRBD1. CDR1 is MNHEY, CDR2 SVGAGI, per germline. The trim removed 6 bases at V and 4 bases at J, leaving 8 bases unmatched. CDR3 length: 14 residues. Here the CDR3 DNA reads TGTGCCAGCAGCTCCGGGACAGCCATCTATGGCTACACCTTC. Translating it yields CASSSGTAIYGYTF.

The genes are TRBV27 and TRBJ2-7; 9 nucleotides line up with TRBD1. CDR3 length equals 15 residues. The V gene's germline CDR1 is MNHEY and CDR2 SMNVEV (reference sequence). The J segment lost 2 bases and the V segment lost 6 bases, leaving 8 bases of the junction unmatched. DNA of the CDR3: TGTGCCAGCAGATTACCGGGACAGGGAGCCTACGAGCAGTACTTC. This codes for CASRLPGQGAYEQYF.

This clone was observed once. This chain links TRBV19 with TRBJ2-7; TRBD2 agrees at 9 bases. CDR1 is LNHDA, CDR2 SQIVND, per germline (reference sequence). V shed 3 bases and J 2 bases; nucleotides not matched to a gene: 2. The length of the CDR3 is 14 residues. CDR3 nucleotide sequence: TGTGCCAGTAGTATGAGCGGGAGGCCCTACGAGCAGTACTTC. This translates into CASSMSGRPYEQYF. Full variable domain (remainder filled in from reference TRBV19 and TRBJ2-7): DGGITQSPKYLFRKEGQNVTLSCEQNLNHDAMYWYRQDPGQGLRLIYYSQIVNDFQKGDIAEGYSVSREKKESFPLTVTSAQKNPTAFYLCASSMSGRPYEQYFGPGTRLTVT.

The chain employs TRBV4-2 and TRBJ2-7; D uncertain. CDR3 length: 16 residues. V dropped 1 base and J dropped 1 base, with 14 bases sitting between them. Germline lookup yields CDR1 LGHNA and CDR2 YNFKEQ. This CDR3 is CASSQAGHSRSYEQYF. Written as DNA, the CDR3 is TGTGCCAGCAGCCAAGCCGGTCACAGCCGATCCTACGAGCAGTACTTC.

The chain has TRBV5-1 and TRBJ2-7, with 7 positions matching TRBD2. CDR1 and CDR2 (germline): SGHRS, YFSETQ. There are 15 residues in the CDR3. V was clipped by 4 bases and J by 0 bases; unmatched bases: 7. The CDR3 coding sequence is TGCGCCAGCAGCGAATCGACTAGCCTCTCCTACGAGCAGTACTTC. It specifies CASSESTSLSYEQYF.

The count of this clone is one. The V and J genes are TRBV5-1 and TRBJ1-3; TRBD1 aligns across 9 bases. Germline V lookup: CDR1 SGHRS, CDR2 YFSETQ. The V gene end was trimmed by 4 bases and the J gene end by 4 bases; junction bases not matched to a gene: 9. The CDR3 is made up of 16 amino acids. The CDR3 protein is CASSPMPGQGGNTIYF. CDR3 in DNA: TGCGCCAGCAGCCCCATGCCGGGACAGGGAGGAAACACCATATATTTT.

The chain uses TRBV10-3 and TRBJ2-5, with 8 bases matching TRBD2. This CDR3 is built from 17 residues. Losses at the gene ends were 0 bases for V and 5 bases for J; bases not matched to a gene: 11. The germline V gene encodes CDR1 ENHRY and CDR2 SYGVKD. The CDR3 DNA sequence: TGTGCCATCAGTGAGTCGACGTGGCGGGGGGAGGACGAGACCCAGTACTTC. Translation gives CAISESTWRGEDETQYF.